These 2 T cell receptor beta chains share one sample of origin, sequenced in a study of cytomegalovirus exposure and HLA in healthy donors (dated by TCRdb to 2016 to 2017). The library relied on the immunoSEQ multiplex PCR assay. A mixture of 60 forward primers for TCR Vbeta segments and 13 reverse primers for TCR Jbeta segments was used in the multiplex PCR. This is the immuneACCESS table as TCRdb keeps it, with only in-frame sequences that have V and J called. A part of the clones is gone; compared with another copy, unresolved V genes explain less than half, and the rest is unexplained. Across this sample there are some 120,000 clones, with just over 15% seen only once. The ten largest make up under 2% of the sample. Sequenced sample: PBMCs. Every receptor here comes from a woman under 30 in good health and CMV-seronegative.

This chain connects TRBV7-3 to TRBJ1-6; D gene uncertain. Germline-derived CDR1 and CDR2 are SGHTA and FQGTGA. Trimming left V 0 bases short and J 1 base short, with 10 bases between. The CDR3 extends over 17 amino acids. The CDR3 sequence: CASSLTASPSYNSPLHF. As DNA, the CDR3 is TGTGCCAGCAGCTTAACGGCTAGCCCATCCTATAATTCACCCCTCCACTTT.

This rearrangement joins TRBV5-4 to TRBJ2-2; 8 nucleotides match TRBD2. The V segment lost 0 bases and the J segment 4 bases; nucleotides outside the gene matches: 5. This CDR3 spans 16 amino acids. Germline V gene data show CDR1 as SGHNT and CDR2 as YYREEE (reference sequence). The CDR3 DNA is TGTGCCAGCAGCTTGGGTGCGGGGGGATTCACCGGGGAGCTGTTTTTT. Translated, it gives CASSLGAGGFTGELFF. Supplemented by reference TRBV5-4 and TRBJ2-2, the full variable domain reads ETGVTQSPTHLIKTRGQQVTLRCSSQSGHNTVSWYQQALGQGPQFIFQYYREEENGRGNFPPRFSGLQFPNYSSELNVNALELDDSALYLCASSLGAGGFTGELFFGEGSRLTVL.